This TCR beta chain appears in the sequencing data of a study of shared clonotypes between healthy human individuals. Turning to the study itself: Ranging from 18 to 49 in age, donors were a couple of women and a few men.

This clone has a single count. No antigen is known for it. Positively selected for CCR7, the CD45RO-negative cells used as naive CD8 cells excluded terminally differentiated effector memory CD45RA+ cells. HIV-negative, healthy adults without recent acute infections or vaccinations were the donors. Assay execution took place at the deep level. The assay was immunoSEQ multiplex PCR, and TCRdb's table has in-frame clones only and misses some. The sample records some 630,000 clones, roughly 96% being singletons. Whole-study findings and limits: Some naive CD4 clonotypes, about 5.5%, turned up in common across a few donors.

Sequencing input: naive CD8+ T cells sorted from blood. This receptor was obtained from a woman in her 30s in good health.

CDR3 coding DNA: TGTGCCAGCAGCTCCGCAAAAGCTAACTATGGCTACACCTTC. Amino acids: CASSSAKANYGYTF. V gene TRBV5-6 combines with J gene TRBJ1-2; D not resolved. The CDR3 consists of 14 residues. The germline V gene has CDR1 SGHDT and CDR2 YYEEEE. V lost 3 bases to trimming and J lost 0 bases, with 9 bases between them.